Below, one T cell receptor beta chain is given with its context. The data originate from a study of Ad26.COV2.S vaccination and SARS-CoV-2 variants. The treatment denotes: around 19 received Ad26.COV2.S at low or high dose, single or two shots; several received placebo; per-sample allocation not given. Vaccine and placebo recipients were sampled on day 63 after the first injection. Some clones are missing from TCRdb's copy, which holds only in-frame ones; the method was immunoSEQ multiplex PCR. The profile shows 300,000 to 450,000 clones, roughly 81% of them singletons. This CDR3 is built from 20 residues.

The genes are TRBV21-1 and TRBJ2-1; the D call in the table, TRBD1, was not verified against the DNA. TRBV21-1 is labeled a pseudogene. The TCR originated in a person aged 18-60 years who received the Ad26.COV2.S COVID-19 vaccine or a placebo. Sequenced material: peripheral blood, taken in a trial of Ad26.COV2.S vaccine versus placebo. Written as DNA, the CDR3 is TGTGCCAGCAGCGTATTCTGGGTCGACAGGGGGCCCCGTTCCTACAATGAGCAGTTCTTC. It specifies CASSVFWVDRGPRSYNEQFF.